Listed below are T cell receptor beta chains from one sample, sequenced in a study of blood T cell repertoires in COVID-19. The method was immunoSEQ multiplex PCR; TCRdb's version includes in-frame clones alone and lacks a portion of them. The sample includes around 180,000 clones, about 82% of them seen just once. The sample was peripheral blood. The receptors stem from a woman aged 30 to 39 with acute or convalescent COVID-19. Both conserved end residues are part of each CDR3. D genes are given only for firm matches. The listing skips clone size in some rows; elsewhere it reads once, few, many or a size class.

D gene	V gene	J gene	CDR3 length	clone size	CDR3 DNA	CDR3 protein
-	TRBV28	TRBJ1-2	15	-	TGTGCCAGCAGTCGGACAGCTTCTGCTAACTATGGCTACACCTTC	CASSRTASANYGYTF
-	TRBV24-1	TRBJ1-4	12	once	TGTGCCACCAGTGATTTAAGGGGGAAACTGTTTTTT	CATSDLRGKLFF
-	TRBV27	TRBJ2-7	15	-	TGTGCCAGCAGTTTAAGCAGGGAACACTCCTACGAGCAGTACTTC	CASSLSREHSYEQYF
-	TRBV9	TRBJ1-5	13	-	TGTGCCAGCAGCGTAGGTCGGGATCAGCCCCAGCATTTT	CASSVGRDQPQHF
-	TRBV10-3	TRBJ2-5	12	-	TGTGCCATCAGCCTCAGGGGAGAGACCCAGTACTTC	CAISLRGETQYF
-	TRBV19	TRBJ1-2	15	-	TGTGCCAGTAGTATAGCAGACACCCGGGGAGAGGGCTACACCTTC	CASSIADTRGEGYTF
-	TRBV6-2/TRBV6-3	TRBJ1-4	14	-	TGTGCCAGCAGTTACTTTAGCTTTCCGGAGGAACTGTTTTTT	CASSYFSFPEELFF
TRBD1	TRBV11-1	TRBJ2-2	15	-	TGTGCCAGCTATTGGGGGACAGGGAACACCGGGGAGCTGTTTTTT	CASYWGTGNTGELFF
-	TRBV5-1	TRBJ1-4	14	-	TGCGCCAGCAGCTTGGCCGGGAGTAATGAAAAACTGTTTTTT	CASSLAGSNEKLFF
TRBD2	TRBV18	TRBJ2-1	16	-	TGTGCCAGCTCGAGAACTAGCGGTGGCTCCTACAATGAGCAGTTCTTC	CASSRTSGGSYNEQFF
-	TRBV5-6	TRBJ2-2	16	-	TGTGCCAGCAGCTTGTCGGGGGGCCCTACGACCGGGGAGCTGTTTTTT	CASSLSGGPTTGELFF
-	TRBV28	TRBJ1-4	13	-	TGTGCCAGCAGTTTAACCAGGGTAGTAATCCTGTTTTTT	CASSLTRVVILFF
-	TRBV5-1	TRBJ1-1	15	-	TGCGCCAGCAGCTTGAGACAGTCTTCGAACACTGAAGCTTTCTTT	CASSLRQSSNTEAFF
TRBD1	TRBV27	TRBJ1-2	17	-	TGTGCCAGCAGTTCTGAGACAGGGGGCCTTTTTCCCTATGGCTACACCTTC	CASSSETGGLFPYGYTF
TRBD1	TRBV27	TRBJ1-2	14	once	TGTGCCAGCAGTCCCCCGGGACAGCAGTATGGCTACACCTTC	CASSPPGQQYGYTF
TRBD1	TRBV3-1/TRBV3-2	TRBJ1-2	19	-	TGTGCCAGCAGCCAAGAAGACAGGGGGGTAGGAAACTCTGACTATGGCTACACCTTC	CASSQEDRGVGNSDYGYTF
-	TRBV28	TRBJ1-3	14	-	TGTGCCAGCACCACTGAAATGGAGGGACACACCATATATTTT	CASTTEMEGHTIYF
TRBD1	TRBV27	TRBJ2-2	14	-	TGTGCCAGCGCCGGGACAGCGAACACCGGGGAGCTGTTTTTT	CASAGTANTGELFF
TRBD1	TRBV9	TRBJ1-3	18	-	TGTGCCAGCAGCGTAGGCCCCGGGACAGGTAGTTCTGGAAACACCATATATTTT	CASSVGPGTGSSGNTIYF
TRBD1	TRBV4-2	TRBJ1-2	15	-	TGTGCCAGCAGCCAAGATTTGACAGGGGAGTATGGCTACACCTTC	CASSQDLTGEYGYTF
TRBD1	TRBV6-5	TRBJ1-5	13	-	TGTGCCAGCAGATCAGGGGGCACTCAGCCCCAGCATTTT	CASRSGGTQPQHF
TRBD1	TRBV4-1	TRBJ2-2	18	-	TGCGCCAGCAGCCAAGGGGGTTCCGGGACAGGGAGAGTCGGGGAGCTGTTTTTT	CASSQGGSGTGRVGELFF
-	TRBV4-3	TRBJ1-2	13	-	TGCGCCAGCAGCCAAAGGGGGACACATGGCTACACCTTC	CASSQRGTHGYTF
TRBD1	TRBV2	TRBJ2-5	13	-	TGTGCCAGCAGTCGGGACAGACAAGAGACCCAGTACTTC	CASSRDRQETQYF
-	TRBV28	TRBJ2-3	15	-	TGTGCCAGCAGTTTGAGCGGGTCAGGGGGTCGGACGCAGTATTTT	CASSLSGSGGRTQYF
-	TRBV5-6	TRBJ2-5	14	-	TGTGCCAGCGTTGACCAACAGGTCGGGGAGACCCAGTACTTC	CASVDQQVGETQYF
-	TRBV19	TRBJ1-4	14	-	TGTGCCAGTAGTATTACAACAGGTTGGGAAAAACTGTTTTTT	CASSITTGWEKLFF
-	TRBV29-1	TRBJ2-1	16	-	TGCAGCGTTGAAGAACCTCGACTACGTTCCTACAATGAGCAGTTCTTC	CSVEEPRLRSYNEQFF